The T cell receptor (beta chain) under discussion was sequenced for a study of cytomegalovirus exposure and HLA in healthy donors. The study's findings and limits: Specificity for CMV antigens was confirmed in vitro for a few of the CMV-associated chains. Later analysis suggested links between common viral pathogens and several top significant clusters.

PCR amplification relied on 60 Vbeta primers (plus 13 Jbeta primers). The method was immunoSEQ multiplex PCR; TCRdb's version includes in-frame clones alone and lacks a portion of them. The profile covers about 110,000 clones, with around 61% appearing a single time and about 2% taken by the ten largest. For this clone: Its antigen is unidentified.

The receptor was isolated from a woman in her twenties or thirties in good health and CMV-seronegative. The specimen sequenced was PBMCs.

The CDR3 loop reads CASSQDSSLAGGYEQYF. DNA for the CDR3: TGTGCCAGCAGCCAAGATAGTAGCCTAGCGGGAGGGTACGAGCAGTACTTC. V gene TRBV4-2 combines with J gene TRBJ2-7, with 12 bases lining up with TRBD2. CDR1 is LGHNA and CDR2 is YNFKEQ in the germline V gene. The trim removed 0 bases at V and 4 bases at J, leaving 7 bases unmatched. The CDR3 has 17 amino acids.